Shown below are 12 T cell receptor beta chains from a single sample sequenced in a study of T-cell memory formation after mild COVID-19. TCRdb re-called the 5' RACE reads through MiXCR, storing one row per CDR3 protein. This sample yields under 60,000 distinct CDR3 sequences, of which 9.3% are seen a single time; roughly 12% belongs to the top ten. Sequencing was done on a sample of PBMCs or a T cell subset sorted from them (not recorded which). All receptors come from an adult woman who had mild COVID-19 (a few samples of this study predate the infection). Cell type and time point are not known.

This clonotype is a singleton in its sample. V gene TRBV4-1 combines with J gene TRBJ2-1; no definite D call. Germline assignment: CDR1 MGHRA and CDR2 YSYEKL. V was cut by 4 bases and J by 0 bases, with 10 bases left in between. This CDR3 has 15 residues. The CDR3 reads CASSPDGVSYNEQFF. The DNA of the CDR3 is TGCGCCAGCAGCCCCGACGGAGTCTCCTACAATGAGCAGTTCTTC.

This clonotype appeared many times. The rearrangement uses TRBV20-1 and TRBJ2-6, with D possibly being TRBD2 (6 bases). The CDR3 extends over 16 amino acids. V lost 4 bases and J lost 2, with 15 bases in between. The germline CDR1 and CDR2 sequences are DFQATT and SNEGSKA (reference sequence). The CDR3 nucleotides read TGCAGTGCTACTCGGTGGGGGGAAACTGGGGCCAACGTCCTGACTTTC. This codes for CSATRWGETGANVLTF.

The J gene is TRBJ2-1, the V gene TRBV20-1; unclear D gene. V lost 8 bases and J lost 3, with 17 bases in between. In germline, CDR1 is DFQATT, CDR2 SNEGSKA (reference sequence). This CDR3 has 14 residues. CDR3 sequence (DNA): TGCAGTAATCGCGGTGGCCCCAACTACAATGAGCAGTTCTTC. This codes for CSNRGGPNYNEQFF.

This clonotype has just a few counts. V is TRBV20-1 and J is TRBJ1-5; D is perhaps TRBD1 (5 bases). From germline, CDR1 is DFQATT and CDR2 SNEGSKA (reference sequence). The germline V and J ends were trimmed by 1 base and 0 bases, with 13 bases remaining between them. The CDR3 has 16 residues. The CDR3, as DNA: TGCAGTGCTAGAGCCGCAGGGATCGGTAGCAATCAGCCCCAGCATTTT. This gives the protein CSARAAGIGSNQPQHF.

This clonotype occurred a few times. V gene TRBV13 combines with J gene TRBJ1-6, with D maybe TRBD1 (6 bases). V lost 6 bases and J 10 bases, leaving 16 bases between the germline ends. The germline gives CDR1 PRHDT, CDR2 FYEKMQ (reference sequence). This CDR3 has 14 residues. CDR3 in DNA: TGTGCCAGCAGTTACAGGGTACCTGGCTCACCCCTCCACTTT. Translation gives CASSYRVPGSPLHF.

This clonotype has a count of ten or more. This chain links TRBV24-1 with TRBJ2-7; D could derive from TRBD1 or TRBD2 (6 bases each). This CDR3 is built from 13 residues. CDR1 and CDR2 (germline): KGHDR, SFDVKD. Trimming took off 12 bases at V and 5 bases at J, with 19 bases between the two ends. As DNA, the CDR3 is TGTGCCGCAGAATCGTCGGGGGACAACGAGCAGTACTTC. Encoded protein: CAAESSGDNEQYF.

The CDR3 region is CASSLAPGTQYNEQFF. DNA of the CDR3: TGCGCCAGCAGCCTAGCCCCCGGGACACAGTACAATGAGCAGTTCTTC. V usage is TRBV5-1 and J usage is TRBJ2-1; D might be TRBD1 (6 bases). CDR3 length: 16 amino acids. The germline CDR1 and CDR2 sequences are SGHRS and YFSETQ. Trimming took off 4 bases at V and 4 bases at J, with 18 bases between the two ends.

This rearrangement joins TRBV24-1 to TRBJ2-1; TRBD1 aligns across 8 bases. The V gene's germline CDR1 is KGHDR and CDR2 SFDVKD. The CDR3 totals 14 residues. The junction had 2 bases not matched to a gene; V was cut back by 4 bases and J by 4 bases. Here the CDR3 DNA reads TGTGCCACCAGTGAGGGGGACAGGTACAATGAGCAGTTCTTC. As protein: CATSEGDRYNEQFF.

V gene TRBV7-9 combines with J gene TRBJ2-3, with D maybe TRBD2 (6 bases). The germline gives CDR1 SEHNR, CDR2 FQNEAQ (reference sequence). V was trimmed by 10 bases and J by 0 bases, leaving 11 bases between them. The CDR3 length is 13 residues. CDR3 loop: CATSEGSTDTQYF. CDR3 nucleotide sequence: TGTGCCACCTCGGAGGGTAGCACAGATACGCAGTATTTT.

This clonotype showed up many times. V and J are TRBV5-6 and TRBJ2-1; 9 nucleotides match TRBD2. V gave up 4 bases and J gave up 4 bases; unmatched junction bases: 9. The CDR3 runs to 16 residues. From germline, CDR1 is SGHDT and CDR2 YYEEEE. The CDR3 nucleotides are TGTGCCAGCAGCGGGGTAGCGGGGGCCCTTTACAATGAGCAGTTCTTC. It is translated as CASSGVAGALYNEQFF.

This clonotype is termed medium-sized. The chain joins TRBV7-6 to TRBJ1-3; D not resolved. This CDR3 comprises 15 residues. The germline V and J ends were trimmed by 1 base and 0 bases, with 7 bases remaining between them. Germline values: CDR1 SGHVS, CDR2 FNYEAQ. CDR3 residues: CASSLDPSSGNTIYF. The CDR3 DNA reads TGTGCCAGCAGCTTAGACCCGAGCTCTGGAAACACCATATATTTT.

This clonotype was observed a few times. This rearrangement joins TRBV6-6 to TRBJ1-1; D remains unclear. CDR3 length: 16 amino acids. Deletions cut 4 bases from V and 0 bases from J, with 15 bases between. CDR1 and CDR2 from the germline V gene are MNHNY and SVGAGI (reference sequence). CDR3 nucleotides: TGTGCCAGCAGTTCGACGGCCGGAAATGTGAACACTGAAGCTTTCTTT. This sequence encodes CASSSTAGNVNTEAFF.